This T cell receptor beta chain originates from a study of cytomegalovirus exposure and HLA in healthy donors. About the research overall: In a previous analysis, approximately 110 million unique TCR beta sequences were found from 150 million to 200 million T cells.

General observations from the study: V- and J-gene trimming of TCR beta was linked (in a later analysis) to a missense DCLRE1C variant. An Asian-associated ancestry cluster reportedly showed fewer N-insertions than the approximately 630-donor mean in a later analysis.

With 60 Vbeta and 13 Jbeta primers, the PCR was carried out. Repertoires were generated with immunoSEQ multiplex PCR, while TCRdb's copy carries only in-frame clones and drops some. The sample consists of around 200,000 clones, roughly 78% of them appearing once. As to this clone: The antigen remains unidentified.

At sampling all donors were nominally healthy, likely with unrecorded immune exposures. The TCR comes from a boy between 5 and 17 years old in good health and CMV-seronegative. Source material: PBMCs.

CDR3 protein: CASSQEGTGVFTEQFF. The CDR3 DNA reads as TGCGCCAGCAGCCAAGAGGGGACAGGAGTTTTTACGGAGCAGTTCTTC. The chain combines TRBV4-3 with TRBJ2-1; TRBD1 matches 8 bases. Germline V gives CDR1 LGHNA, CDR2 YSLEER. V dropped 0 bases and J dropped 10; count of bases not matched to a gene: 11. CDR3 length: 16 residues.